The sequence of this T cell receptor beta chain was determined in a study of blood T cell repertoires in COVID-19. The overall study: Sources were T cells, B-cell-depleted T cells, or PBMCs; the material itself was cDNA or gDNA.

Per the study methods: Estimation of nucleated cell counts was performed using reference gene primer amplification. Some clones are missing from TCRdb's copy, which holds only in-frame ones; the method was immunoSEQ multiplex PCR. V and J calls and clone size are as listed in that table; D and trimming were resolved from the DNA. The table has more than 95,000 clones, 90% seen once. Germline CDR1 reads MNHNY; CDR2 reads SVGAGI (reference sequence). CDR3 length: 15 residues. V trimming: 5 bases; J trimming: 6 bases; junction bases outside the gene matches: 3. Sequences were obtained from peripheral blood. The sequence derives from a man in his sixties with acute or convalescent COVID-19. The genes are TRBV6-6 and TRBJ2-1; 14 bases fit TRBD2. The CDR3 bases are TGTGCCAGCAGTAATGGACTAGCGGGGGGCAATGAGCAGTTCTTC. As protein: CASSNGLAGGNEQFF.